Listed below are T cell receptor beta chains from one sample, sequenced in a study of T-cell memory formation after mild COVID-19. Each CDR3 protein is one row after TCRdb ran MiXCR on the 5' RACE reads. The sample records fewer than 700,000 distinct CDR3 sequences, approximately 18% being singletons. Material: PBMCs or a T cell subset sorted from them (not recorded which). Source of these receptors: an adult woman who had mild COVID-19 (a few samples of this study predate the infection). Cell type and time point are not known. Each CDR3 is given with its conserved first and last residue. The D gene is left open where the match is weak.

>12|TRBJ2-1|TRBD2|TRBV12-3/TRBV12-4
CASSLSGREQFF
>15|TRBJ2-1|NA|TRBV9
CASSVVPRNQNEQFF
>15|TRBJ1-1|NA|TRBV30
CAWSVLRVRITEAFF
>17|TRBJ2-3|TRBD2|TRBV9
CASSPSPSGRESDTQYF
>15|TRBJ1-1|NA|TRBV7-2
CASSLRTSLSTEAFF
>18|TRBJ2-1|NA|TRBV3-1
CASSPATSRGVHNGEQFF
>14|TRBJ2-5|NA|TRBV19
CASSIGERGETQYF
>16|TRBJ2-2|TRBD2|TRBV5-4
CASSQRTSGNTGELFF
>16|TRBJ1-2|TRBD1|TRBV6-2/TRBV6-3
CASNLDRGRSADGYTF
>14|TRBJ2-7|TRBD1|TRBV5-5
CASRAGTGGYEQYF
>17|TRBJ2-1|TRBD1|TRBV5-1
CASSSATSGQGRHEQFF
>17|TRBJ2-2|NA|TRBV5-1
CASSFDVDSANTGELFF